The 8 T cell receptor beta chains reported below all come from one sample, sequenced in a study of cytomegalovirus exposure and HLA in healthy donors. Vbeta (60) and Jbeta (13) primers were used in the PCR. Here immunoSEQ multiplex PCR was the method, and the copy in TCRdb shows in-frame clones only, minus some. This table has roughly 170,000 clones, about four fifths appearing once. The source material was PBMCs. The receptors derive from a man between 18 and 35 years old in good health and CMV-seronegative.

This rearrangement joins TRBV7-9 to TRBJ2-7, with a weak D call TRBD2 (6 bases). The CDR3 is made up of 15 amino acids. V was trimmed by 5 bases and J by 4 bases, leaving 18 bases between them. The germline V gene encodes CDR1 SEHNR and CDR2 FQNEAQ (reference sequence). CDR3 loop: CASSPDPSEKYEQYF. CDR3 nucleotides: TGTGCCAGCAGCCCAGACCCTAGCGAGAAATACGAGCAGTACTTC.

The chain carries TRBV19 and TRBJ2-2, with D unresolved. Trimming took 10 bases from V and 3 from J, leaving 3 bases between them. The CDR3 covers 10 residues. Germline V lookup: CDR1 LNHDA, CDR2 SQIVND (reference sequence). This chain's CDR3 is CATYTGELFF. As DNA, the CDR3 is TGTGCCACATACACCGGGGAGCTGTTTTTT.

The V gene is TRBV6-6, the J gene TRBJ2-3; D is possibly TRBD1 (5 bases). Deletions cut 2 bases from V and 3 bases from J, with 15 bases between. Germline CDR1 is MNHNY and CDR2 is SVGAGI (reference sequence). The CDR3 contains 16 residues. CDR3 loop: CASSYPTIGATDTQYF. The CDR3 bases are TGTGCCAGCAGTTACCCCACGATAGGGGCAACAGATACGCAGTATTTT.

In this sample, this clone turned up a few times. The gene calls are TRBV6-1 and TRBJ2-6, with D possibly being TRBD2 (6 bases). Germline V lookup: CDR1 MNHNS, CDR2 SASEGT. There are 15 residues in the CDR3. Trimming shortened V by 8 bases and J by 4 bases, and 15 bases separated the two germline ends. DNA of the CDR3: TGTGCCAGCGGAGGACTAATTGGGGGGGCCAACGTCCTGACTTTC. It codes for CASGGLIGGANVLTF.

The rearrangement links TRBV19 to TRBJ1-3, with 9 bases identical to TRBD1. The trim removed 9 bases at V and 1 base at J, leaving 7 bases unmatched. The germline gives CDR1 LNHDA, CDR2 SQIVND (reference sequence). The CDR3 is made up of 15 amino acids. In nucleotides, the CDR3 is TGTGCCAGCCAAGACAGGGGGACATCTGGAAACACCATATATTTT. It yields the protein CASQDRGTSGNTIYF.

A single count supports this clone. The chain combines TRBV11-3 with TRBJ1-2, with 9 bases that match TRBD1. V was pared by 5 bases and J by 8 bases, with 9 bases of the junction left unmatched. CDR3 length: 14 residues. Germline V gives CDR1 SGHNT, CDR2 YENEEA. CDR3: CASSQKGTGSGYTF. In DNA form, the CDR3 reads TGTGCCAGCAGCCAGAAGGGGACAGGGTCAGGCTACACCTTC.

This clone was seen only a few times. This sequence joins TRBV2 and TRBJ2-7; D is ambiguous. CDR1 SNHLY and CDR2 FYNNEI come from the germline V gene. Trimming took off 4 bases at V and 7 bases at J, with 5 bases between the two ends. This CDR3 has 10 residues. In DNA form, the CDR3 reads TGTGCCAGCAGTGCACGGGAGCAGTACTTC. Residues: CASSAREQYF.

CDR3 nucleotide sequence: TGTGCCAGCAGCTCCAGGACAGGGGGCGAGTATTATGGCTACACCTTC. Protein: CASSSRTGGEYYGYTF. The chain couples TRBV7-2 to TRBJ1-2, with TRBD1 identical over 11 bases. Looked up from germline, CDR1 is SGHTA and CDR2 is FQGNSA. This CDR3 contains 16 residues. Trimming removed 4 bases from V and 5 bases from J; junction bases left unmatched: 9. Full variable domain (rest looked up from reference TRBV7-2 and TRBJ1-2): GAGVSQSPSNKVTEKGKDVELRCDPISGHTALYWYRQSLGQGLEFLIYFQGNSAPDKSGLPSDRFSAERTGGSVSTLTIQRTQQEDSAVYLCASSSRTGGEYYGYTFGSGTRLTVV.